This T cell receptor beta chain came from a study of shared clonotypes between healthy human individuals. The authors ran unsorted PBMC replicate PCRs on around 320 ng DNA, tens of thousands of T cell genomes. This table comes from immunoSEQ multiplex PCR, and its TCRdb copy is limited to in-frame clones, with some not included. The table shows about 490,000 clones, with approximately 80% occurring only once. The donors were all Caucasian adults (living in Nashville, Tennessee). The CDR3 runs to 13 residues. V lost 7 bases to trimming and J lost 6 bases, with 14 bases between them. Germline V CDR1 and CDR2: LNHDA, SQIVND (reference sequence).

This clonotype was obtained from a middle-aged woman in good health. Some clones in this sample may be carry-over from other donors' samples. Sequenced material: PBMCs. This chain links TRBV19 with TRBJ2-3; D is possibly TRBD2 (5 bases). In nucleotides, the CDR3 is TGTGCCAGTACCAAAATAGGAGGCGATACGCAGTATTTT. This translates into CASTKIGGDTQYF. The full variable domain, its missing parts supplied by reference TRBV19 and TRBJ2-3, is DGGITQSPKYLFRKEGQNVTLSCEQNLNHDAMYWYRQDPGQGLRLIYYSQIVNDFQKGDIAEGYSVSREKKESFPLTVTSAQKNPTAFYLCASTKIGGDTQYFGPGTRLTVL.